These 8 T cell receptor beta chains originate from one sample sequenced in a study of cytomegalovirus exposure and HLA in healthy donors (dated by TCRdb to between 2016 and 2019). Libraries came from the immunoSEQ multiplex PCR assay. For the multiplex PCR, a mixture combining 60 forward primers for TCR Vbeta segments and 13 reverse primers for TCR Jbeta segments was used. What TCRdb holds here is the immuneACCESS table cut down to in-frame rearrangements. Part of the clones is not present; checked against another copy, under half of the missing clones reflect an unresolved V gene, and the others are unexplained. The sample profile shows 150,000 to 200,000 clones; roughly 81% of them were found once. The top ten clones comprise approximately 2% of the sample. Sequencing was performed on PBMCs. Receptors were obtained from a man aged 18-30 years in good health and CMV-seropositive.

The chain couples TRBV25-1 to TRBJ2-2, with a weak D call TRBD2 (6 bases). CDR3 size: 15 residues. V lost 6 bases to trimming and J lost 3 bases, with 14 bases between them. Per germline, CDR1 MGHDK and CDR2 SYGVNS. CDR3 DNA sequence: TGTGCCAGCAGCGACCCCGGGAGTTACACCGGGGAGCTGTTTTTT. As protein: CASSDPGSYTGELFF.

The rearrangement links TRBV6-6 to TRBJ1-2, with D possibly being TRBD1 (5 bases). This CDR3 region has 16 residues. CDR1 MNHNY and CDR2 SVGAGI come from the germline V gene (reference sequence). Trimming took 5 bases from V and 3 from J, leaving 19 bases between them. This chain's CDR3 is CASSAYRDGGYYGYTF. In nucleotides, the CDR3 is TGTGCCAGCAGTGCGTACCGGGACGGAGGGTACTATGGCTACACCTTC.

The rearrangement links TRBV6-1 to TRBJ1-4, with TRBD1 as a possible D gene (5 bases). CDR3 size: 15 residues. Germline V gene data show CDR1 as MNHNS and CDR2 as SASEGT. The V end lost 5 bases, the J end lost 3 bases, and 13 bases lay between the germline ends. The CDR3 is CASSSTGLPNEKLFF. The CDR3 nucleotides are TGTGCCAGCAGTTCTACAGGTTTACCTAATGAAAAACTGTTTTTT.

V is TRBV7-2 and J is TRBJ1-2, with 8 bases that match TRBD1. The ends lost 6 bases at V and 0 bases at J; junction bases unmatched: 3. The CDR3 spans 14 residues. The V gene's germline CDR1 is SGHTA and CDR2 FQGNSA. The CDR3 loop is CASSQQGANYGYTF. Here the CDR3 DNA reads TGTGCCAGCAGTCAACAGGGGGCTAACTATGGCTACACCTTC.

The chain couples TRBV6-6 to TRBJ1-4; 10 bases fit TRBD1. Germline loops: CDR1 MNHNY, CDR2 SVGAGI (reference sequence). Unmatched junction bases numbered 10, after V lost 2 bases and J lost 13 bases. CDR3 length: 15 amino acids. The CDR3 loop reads CASSYTGTGDFRLFF. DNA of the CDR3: TGTGCCAGCAGTTACACCGGGACAGGGGATTTTCGACTGTTTTTT.

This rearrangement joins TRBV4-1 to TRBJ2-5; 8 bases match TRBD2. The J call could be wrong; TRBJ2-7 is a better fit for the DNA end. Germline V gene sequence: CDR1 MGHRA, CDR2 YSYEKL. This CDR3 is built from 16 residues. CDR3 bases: TGCGCCAGCAGCCAGACCCCGGGACTAGGTCCTCTCGAGCAGTACTTC. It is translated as CASSQTPGLGPLEQYF.

The CDR3 region has the DNA TGTGCCAGCAGCTTGGGACAGCGGGATTCACCCCTCCACTTT. It is translated as CASSLGQRDSPLHF. This chain uses TRBV5-5 with TRBJ1-6; TRBD1 is a possible D gene (5 bases). V lost 0 bases, J lost 8 bases, and 9 bases lay in between. In germline, CDR1 is SGHKS, CDR2 YYEKEE (reference sequence). This CDR3 spans 14 amino acids.

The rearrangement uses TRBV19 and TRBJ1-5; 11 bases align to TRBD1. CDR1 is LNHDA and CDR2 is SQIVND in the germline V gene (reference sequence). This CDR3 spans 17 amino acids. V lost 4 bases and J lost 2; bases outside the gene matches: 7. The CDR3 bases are TGTGCCAGTAGTACCACAGGACAGGGGGCGGGCAATCAGCCCCAGCATTTT. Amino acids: CASSTTGQGAGNQPQHF. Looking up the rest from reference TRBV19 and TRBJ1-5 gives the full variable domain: DGGITQSPKYLFRKEGQNVTLSCEQNLNHDAMYWYRQDPGQGLRLIYYSQIVNDFQKGDIAEGYSVSREKKESFPLTVTSAQKNPTAFYLCASSTTGQGAGNQPQHFGDGTRLSIL.